The TCR beta chain described here comes from a study of blood T cell repertoires in COVID-19. At the level of the study: The United States, Italy and Spain were the sources of the acute and convalescent COVID-19 samples. The cDNA or gDNA used as material had been derived from T cells, B-cell-depleted T cells, or PBMCs.

Cohort allocation depended upon clinical history that participants reported. The CDR3 spans 13 residues. Losses at the gene ends were 7 bases for V and 7 bases for J; bases not matched to a gene: 6. Germline CDR1 LNHDA, CDR2 SQIVND (reference sequence). As originally analysed: Using reference gene primer amplification, nucleated cell counts were estimated. Generated by immunoSEQ multiplex PCR, the TCRdb table keeps only in-frame clones and is missing some. D and trimming were read from the DNA, whereas the V and J calls and clone size are those reported in that table. The table has approximately 170,000 clones, more than 80% seen once.

The specimen sequenced was PBMCs or T cells enriched from blood (not recorded which). The rearrangement joins TRBV19 to TRBJ1-5; TRBD1 matches 8 bases. This clonotype originated in a man in his forties or fifties who had recovered from COVID-19. CDR3 bases: TGTGCCAGTATGGACAGGGTCCAGCAGCCCCAGCATTTT. Its translation is CASMDRVQQPQHF.